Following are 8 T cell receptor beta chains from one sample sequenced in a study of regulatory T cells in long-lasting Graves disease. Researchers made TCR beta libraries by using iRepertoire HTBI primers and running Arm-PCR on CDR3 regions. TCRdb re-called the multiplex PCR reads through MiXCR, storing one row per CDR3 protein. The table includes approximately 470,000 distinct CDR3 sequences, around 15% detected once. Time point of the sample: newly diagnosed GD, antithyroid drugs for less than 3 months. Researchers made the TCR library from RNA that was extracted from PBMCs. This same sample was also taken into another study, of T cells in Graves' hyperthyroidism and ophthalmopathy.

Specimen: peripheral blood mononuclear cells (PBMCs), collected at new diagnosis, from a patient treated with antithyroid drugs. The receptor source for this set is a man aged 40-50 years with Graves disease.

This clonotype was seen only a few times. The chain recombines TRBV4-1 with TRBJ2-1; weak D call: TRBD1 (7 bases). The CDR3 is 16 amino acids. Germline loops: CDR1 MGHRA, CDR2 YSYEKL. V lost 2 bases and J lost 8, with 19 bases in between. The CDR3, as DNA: TGCGCCAGCAGCCAAAGGGGGGAAGACAGGGTCCATGAGCAGTTCTTC. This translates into CASSQRGEDRVHEQFF.

DNA of the CDR3: TGTGCCAGCCGGAGCGAACAAGAGACCCAGTACTTC. It yields the protein CASRSEQETQYF. J is TRBJ2-1 and V is TRBV6-1; D ambiguous. Judging by the DNA end, TRBJ2-5 fits better; the J call may be wrong. Germline CDR1 and CDR2: MNHNS and SASEGT. The CDR3 totals 12 residues.

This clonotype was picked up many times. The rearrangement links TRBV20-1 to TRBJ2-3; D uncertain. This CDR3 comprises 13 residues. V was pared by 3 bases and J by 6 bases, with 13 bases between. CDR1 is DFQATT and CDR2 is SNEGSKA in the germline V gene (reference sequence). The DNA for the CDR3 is TGCAGTGCTAGTAGGGTTATCGGGGATACGCAGTATTTT. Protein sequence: CSASRVIGDTQYF.

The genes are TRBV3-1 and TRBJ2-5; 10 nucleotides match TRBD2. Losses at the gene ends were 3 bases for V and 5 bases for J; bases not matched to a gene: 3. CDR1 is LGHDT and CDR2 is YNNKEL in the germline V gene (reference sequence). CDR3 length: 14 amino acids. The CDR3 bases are TGTGCCAGCAGCCATGGGGGACTAGCGGAGACCCAGTACTTC. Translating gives CASSHGGLAETQYF.

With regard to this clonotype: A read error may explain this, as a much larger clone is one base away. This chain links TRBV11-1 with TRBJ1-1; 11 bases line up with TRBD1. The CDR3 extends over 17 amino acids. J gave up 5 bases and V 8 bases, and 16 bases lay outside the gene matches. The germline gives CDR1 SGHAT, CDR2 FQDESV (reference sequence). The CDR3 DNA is TGTGCCAGCGGCCCTACGATCGGACAGGGGGCGCGAACTGAAGCTTTCTTT. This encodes CASGPTIGQGARTEAFF.

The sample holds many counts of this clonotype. As DNA, the CDR3 is TGTGCCAGCAGTTTTTGGGGTGGGGGTATACGGACCTACGAGCAGTACTTC. Translated, it gives CASSFWGGGIRTYEQYF. The chain couples TRBV12-3 or TRBV12-4 to TRBJ2-7, with D perhaps matching TRBD1 or TRBD2 (5 bases each). Trimming took 3 bases from V and 2 from J, leaving 20 bases between them. The CDR3 is 17 amino acids.

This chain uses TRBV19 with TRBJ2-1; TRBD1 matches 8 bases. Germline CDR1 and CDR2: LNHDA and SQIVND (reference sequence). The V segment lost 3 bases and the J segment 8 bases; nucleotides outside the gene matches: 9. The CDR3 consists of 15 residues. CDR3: CASSMPGQGVHEQFF. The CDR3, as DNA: TGTGCCAGTAGTATGCCCGGACAGGGAGTTCATGAGCAGTTCTTC.

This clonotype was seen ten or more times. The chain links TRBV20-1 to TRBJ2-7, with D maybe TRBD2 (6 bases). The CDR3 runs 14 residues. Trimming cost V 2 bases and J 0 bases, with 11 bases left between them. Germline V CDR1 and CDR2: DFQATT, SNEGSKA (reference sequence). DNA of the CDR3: TGCAGTGCTAGATTGGGGGGATACTCCTACGAGCAGTACTTC. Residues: CSARLGGYSYEQYF.